This entry lists 10 T cell receptor beta chains sequenced from one sample in a study of CD8 T cells in ankylosing spondylitis listed by TCRdb under 2017. Broad study findings and their caveats: Blood from ankylosing spondylitis patients appeared to be characterized by a TCR beta motif composed of eight highly homologous amino acid variants.

Library method: 5' RACE. Instrument on record: Illumina HiSeq 2500. TCRdb trimmed public reads at Q25 via fastp, called clones via MiXCR and kept in-frame beta chains. CDR3 protein duplicates are merged, each entry listing the most common genes and DNA. Recorded for this sample are over 200,000 distinct CDR3 sequences; about 17% of them occurred a single time. The ten most abundant clones make up about 44% of the sample. Their antigen targets remain unknown. Sequenced input: blood, either unsorted or a sorted T cell fraction (not recorded which). The receptors derive from a male donor with ankylosing spondylitis.

The V gene is TRBV19, the J gene TRBJ1-5; D uncertain. V lost 7 bases and J lost 0, with 16 bases in between. The CDR3 spans 16 residues. Germline V lookup: CDR1 LNHDA, CDR2 SQIVND (reference sequence). The DNA of the CDR3 is TGTGCCAGTACCACAATATGGGTTAATAGCAATCAGCCCCAGCATTTT. Its protein is CASTTIWVNSNQPQHF.

This clonotype was seen ten or more times. The gene calls are TRBV12-3 or TRBV12-4 and TRBJ1-1, with D unresolved. With 6 bases removed from V and 3 bases from J, the gap between germline ends came to 11 bases. The CDR3 runs to 13 residues. The CDR3 region has the DNA TGTGCCAGCAGAAGGGTGGGTGACACTGAAGCTTTCTTT. It translates to CASRRVGDTEAFF.

The chain carries TRBV9 and TRBJ2-1, with TRBD2 identical over 8 bases. V gave up 0 bases and J gave up 7 bases; unmatched junction bases: 6. Germline CDR1 is SGDLS and CDR2 is YYNGEE. The CDR3 runs to 15 residues. CDR3 sequence (DNA): TGTGCCAGCAGCGTAGAATCGGGAGGGTTAAATGAGCAGTTCTTC. Residues: CASSVESGGLNEQFF.

This chain links TRBV6-1 with TRBJ2-2; D could derive from TRBD1 or TRBD2 (5 bases each). This CDR3 comprises 14 residues. V lost 6 bases and J lost 0, with 8 bases in between. Germline CDR1 is MNHNS and CDR2 is SASEGT. CDR3 residues: CASREGPNTGELFF. In DNA form, the CDR3 reads TGTGCCAGCAGAGAGGGGCCGAACACCGGGGAGCTGTTTTTT.

This clonotype has only a few counts. The CDR3 region is CASSEAETQYF. Written as DNA, the CDR3 is TGTGCCAGCAGTGAAGCGGAGACCCAGTACTTC. The chain is built from TRBV12-3 or TRBV12-4 and TRBJ2-5, with unresolved D. V was shortened by 5 bases and J by 5 bases, with 6 bases between the two germline ends. The CDR3 covers 11 residues.

This clonotype occurred a few times. In DNA form, the CDR3 reads TGTGCCAGCAGTGAACCGCCTAACTCCTACAATGAGCAGTTCTTC. Encoded protein: CASSEPPNSYNEQFF. The V call is TRBV6-1, the J call TRBJ2-1; D is unresolved. Per the germline V gene, CDR1 is MNHNS and CDR2 is SASEGT. The CDR3 has 15 residues. Between the trimmed V and J ends, which lost 2 bases and 0 bases, there was a span of 8 bases.

This clonotype was detected a few times. The chain uses TRBV5-6 and TRBJ1-1, with 8 bases aligning to TRBD1. The V gene end was trimmed by 5 bases and the J gene end by 0 bases; junction bases not matched to a gene: 9. The length of the CDR3 is 16 residues. Germline CDR1 and CDR2: SGHDT and YYEEEE. The chain's CDR3 is CASRPDRAGVNTEAFF. CDR3 sequence (DNA): TGTGCCAGCAGACCGGACAGGGCGGGGGTGAACACTGAAGCTTTCTTT.

This clonotype has a handful of counts. The chain recombines TRBV6-6 with TRBJ2-3, with D hard to call. CDR3 length equals 13 residues. Trimming took 0 bases from V and 0 from J, leaving 1 base between them. Germline V gene data show CDR1 as MNHNY and CDR2 as SVGAGI (reference sequence). As DNA, the CDR3 is TGTGCCAGCAGTTACTCTAGCACAGATACGCAGTATTTT. As protein: CASSYSSTDTQYF.

V usage is TRBV29-1 and J usage is TRBJ2-1, with unresolved D. Per germline, CDR1 SQVTM and CDR2 ANQGSEA. V lost 0 bases, J lost 10 bases, and 10 bases lay in between. The CDR3 consists of 12 residues. As DNA, the CDR3 is TGCAGCGTTGAAGATCTAATTGGCGAGCAGTTCTTC. It is translated as CSVEDLIGEQFF.

The gene calls are TRBV4-2 and TRBJ1-2, with TRBD1 as a possible D gene (6 bases). The CDR3 loop spans 14 amino acids. CDR1 and CDR2 (germline): LGHNA, YNFKEQ. Trimming took 7 bases from V and 5 from J, leaving 17 bases between them. The CDR3 sequence is CASTDPDGQYGYTF. The CDR3 region has the DNA TGTGCCAGCACCGACCCAGACGGACAGTATGGCTACACCTTC.